This is a list of T cell receptor beta chains from one sample in a study of T cells in Graves' hyperthyroidism and ophthalmopathy. One entry per CDR3 protein, called by TCRdb with MiXCR from the multiplex PCR reads. Of about 50,000 distinct CDR3 sequences listed, approximately 50% are singletons. The sequencing sample was made of blood. Source of these receptors: a woman aged 25-40 years with Graves' ophthalmopathy. CDR3s leave out the opening cysteine and the closing phenylalanine or tryptophan. The D gene is left open where the match is weak. Not all rows give a size; the values are once, few, many and, for expanded clones, a class.

J gene: TRBJ1-2
D gene: -
CDR3 length: 11
V gene: TRBV13
clone size: many
CDR3 protein: ASSVGGGYGYT

J gene: TRBJ2-7
D gene: -
CDR3 length: 13
V gene: TRBV19
clone size: many
CDR3 protein: ASTPTRGRSHEQY

J gene: TRBJ2-7
D gene: -
CDR3 length: 12
V gene: TRBV20-1
clone size: -
CDR3 protein: SAIRQGLNYEQY

J gene: TRBJ2-1
D gene: -
CDR3 length: 9
V gene: TRBV29-1
clone size: -
CDR3 protein: SASEGNEQF

J gene: TRBJ2-7
D gene: -
CDR3 length: 11
V gene: TRBV20-1
clone size: many
CDR3 protein: STYHGGSYEQY

J gene: TRBJ2-2
D gene: TRBD2
CDR3 length: 13
V gene: TRBV7-2
clone size: once
CDR3 protein: ASSWTSGRTGELF

J gene: TRBJ2-4
D gene: -
CDR3 length: 14
V gene: TRBV4-2
clone size: few
CDR3 protein: ASGIKRLSSKNIQY

J gene: TRBJ1-1
D gene: TRBD1
CDR3 length: 12
V gene: TRBV7-8
clone size: many
CDR3 protein: ASSLGDRLTEAF

J gene: TRBJ2-5
D gene: TRBD2
CDR3 length: 14
V gene: TRBV2
clone size: many
CDR3 protein: ASSEAHLAGGETQY

J gene: TRBJ2-1
D gene: -
CDR3 length: 10
V gene: TRBV10-3
clone size: many
CDR3 protein: AIRGAGNEQF

J gene: TRBJ2-3
D gene: -
CDR3 length: 13
V gene: TRBV14
clone size: -
CDR3 protein: AGSQDEGLVNTQY

J gene: TRBJ1-1
D gene: TRBD1
CDR3 length: 16
V gene: TRBV7-7
clone size: many
CDR3 protein: ASSFGSPSGQGNTEAF

J gene: TRBJ2-1
D gene: TRBD1
CDR3 length: 14
V gene: TRBV28
clone size: -
CDR3 protein: ASSPGGTGGYNEQF

J gene: TRBJ2-2
D gene: TRBD1
CDR3 length: 12
V gene: TRBV24-1
clone size: many
CDR3 protein: ATGTGRNTGELF

J gene: TRBJ2-2
D gene: TRBD1
CDR3 length: 14
V gene: TRBV10-3
clone size: many
CDR3 protein: AISESKGQGAGELF

J gene: TRBJ1-2
D gene: -
CDR3 length: 12
V gene: TRBV6-1
clone size: many
CDR3 protein: ASSEGDNVYGYT

J gene: TRBJ2-1
D gene: TRBD2
CDR3 length: 14
V gene: TRBV15
clone size: many
CDR3 protein: ATSRGRTSGSLKQF

J gene: TRBJ1-2
D gene: TRBD1
CDR3 length: 11
V gene: TRBV28
clone size: -
CDR3 protein: ASSPDRAGGYT

J gene: TRBJ1-5
D gene: -
CDR3 length: 8
V gene: TRBV29-1
clone size: -
CDR3 protein: SVPGQPQH

J gene: TRBJ1-5
D gene: -
CDR3 length: 10
V gene: TRBV12-3/TRBV12-4
clone size: -
CDR3 protein: ASSTSGRPQH

J gene: TRBJ2-7
D gene: -
CDR3 length: 13
V gene: TRBV20-1
clone size: medium-sized
CDR3 protein: SAPQPGDGYYEQY

J gene: TRBJ2-3
D gene: TRBD1
CDR3 length: 11
V gene: TRBV29-1
clone size: -
CDR3 protein: SVDRGREDTQY

J gene: TRBJ1-2
D gene: -
CDR3 length: 12
V gene: TRBV6-1
clone size: once
CDR3 protein: ASSEQTANDGYT

J gene: TRBJ1-2
D gene: -
CDR3 length: 13
V gene: TRBV28
clone size: many
CDR3 protein: ASSKAAFLNYGYT

J gene: TRBJ1-1
D gene: -
CDR3 length: 12
V gene: TRBV5-1
clone size: many
CDR3 protein: ASGAEGLATEAF

J gene: TRBJ1-3
D gene: TRBD1
CDR3 length: 12
V gene: TRBV5-1
clone size: many
CDR3 protein: ASSLQGDGNTIY

J gene: TRBJ1-2
D gene: -
CDR3 length: 10
V gene: TRBV2
clone size: many
CDR3 protein: ASWGGTYGYT

J gene: TRBJ2-7
D gene: TRBD2
CDR3 length: 12
V gene: TRBV18
clone size: -
CDR3 protein: ASSLNRLAVEQY

J gene: TRBJ2-7
D gene: TRBD2
CDR3 length: 13
V gene: TRBV10-3
clone size: -
CDR3 protein: AISEGLAGAYEQY

J gene: TRBJ2-1
D gene: TRBD2
CDR3 length: 13
V gene: TRBV18
clone size: many
CDR3 protein: ASSLASGGYNEQF

J gene: TRBJ1-1
D gene: -
CDR3 length: 12
V gene: TRBV9
clone size: few
CDR3 protein: AGSSETLNTEAF